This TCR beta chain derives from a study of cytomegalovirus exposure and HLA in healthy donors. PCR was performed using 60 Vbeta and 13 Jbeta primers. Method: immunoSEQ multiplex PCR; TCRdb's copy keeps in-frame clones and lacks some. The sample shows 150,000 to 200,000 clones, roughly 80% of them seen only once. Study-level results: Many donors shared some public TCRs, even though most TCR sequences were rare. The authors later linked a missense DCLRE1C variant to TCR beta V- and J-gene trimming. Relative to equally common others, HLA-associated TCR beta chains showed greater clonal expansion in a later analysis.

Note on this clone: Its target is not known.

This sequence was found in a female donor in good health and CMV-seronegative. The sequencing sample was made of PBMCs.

CDR3 DNA sequence: TGTGCCAGCAGTGAAGGCAGGGCAAACTCTGGGGCCAACGTCCTGACTTTC. Translating gives CASSEGRANSGANVLTF. The chain links TRBV6-1 to TRBJ2-6; D is perhaps TRBD1 (5 bases). Trimming shortened V by 1 base and J by 0 bases, and 10 bases separated the two germline ends. The CDR3 is made up of 17 amino acids. Germline CDR1 MNHNS, CDR2 SASEGT.